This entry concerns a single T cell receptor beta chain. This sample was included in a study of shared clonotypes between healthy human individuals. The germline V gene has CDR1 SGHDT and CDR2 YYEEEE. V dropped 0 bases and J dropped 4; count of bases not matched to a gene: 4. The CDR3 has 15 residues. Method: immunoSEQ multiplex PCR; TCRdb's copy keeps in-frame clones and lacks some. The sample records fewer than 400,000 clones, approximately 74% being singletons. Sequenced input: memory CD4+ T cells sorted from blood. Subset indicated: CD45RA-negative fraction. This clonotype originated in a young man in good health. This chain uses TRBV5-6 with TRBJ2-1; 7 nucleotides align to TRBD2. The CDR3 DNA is TGTGCCAGCAGCTTGGCTAGCGGACCGTACAATGAGCAGTTCTTC. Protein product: CASSLASGPYNEQFF.